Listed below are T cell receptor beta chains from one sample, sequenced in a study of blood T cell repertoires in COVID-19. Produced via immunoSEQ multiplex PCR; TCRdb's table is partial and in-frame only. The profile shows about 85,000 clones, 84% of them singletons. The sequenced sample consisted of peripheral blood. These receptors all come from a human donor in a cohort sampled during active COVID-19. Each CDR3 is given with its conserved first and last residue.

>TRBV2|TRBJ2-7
CASSNRQGPEQYF
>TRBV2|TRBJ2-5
CASSENRAGGTQYF
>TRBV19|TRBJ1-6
CASRSGQPYSPLHF
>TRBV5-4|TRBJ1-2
CASSPGEAPYGYTF
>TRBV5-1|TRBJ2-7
CASSFLGGDLYEQYF
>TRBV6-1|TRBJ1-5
CASSETYRGLSNQPQHF
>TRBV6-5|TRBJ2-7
CASRADFQGVYEQYF
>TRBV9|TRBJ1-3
CASSVAGSSGNTIYF
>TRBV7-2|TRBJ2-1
CASSHPRGGAYNEQFF
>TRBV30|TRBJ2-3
CAWSVLGGRKGTDTQYF
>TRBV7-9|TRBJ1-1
CASSLVVDLMNTEAFF
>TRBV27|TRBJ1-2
CASSPRQGSQANYGYTF
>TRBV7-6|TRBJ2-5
CASSTGTSGETQYF
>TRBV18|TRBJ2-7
CASSPPSPGRSYEQYF
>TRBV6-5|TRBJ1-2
CASSTDSRLYGYTF
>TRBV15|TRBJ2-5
CATSRAPPTSSLETQYF
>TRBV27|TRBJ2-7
CASSLLGGEEQYF
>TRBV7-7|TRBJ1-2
CASSLFRGASNGYTF
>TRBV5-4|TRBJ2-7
CASSLGRKVYEQYF
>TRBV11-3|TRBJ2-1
CASSLLAGGPDEQFF
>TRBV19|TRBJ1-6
CASTLGQGAYSPLHF
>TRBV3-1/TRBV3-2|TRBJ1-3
CASSQMRGAGNTIYF
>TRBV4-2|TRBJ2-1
CASSNLAGGSSGEQFF
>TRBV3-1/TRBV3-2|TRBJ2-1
CASSPTGTAYEQFF
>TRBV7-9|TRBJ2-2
CASSLSAGNTGELFF
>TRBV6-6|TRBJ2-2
CASSAVGGELFF
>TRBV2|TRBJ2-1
CASRGLAGGPKQFF
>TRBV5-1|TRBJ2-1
CASFGQGGGNEQFF
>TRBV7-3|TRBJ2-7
CASSLNPTSGPQYF
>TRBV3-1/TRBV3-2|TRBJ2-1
CASSSWTGDYNEQFF
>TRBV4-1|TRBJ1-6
CASSQETADFYSPLHF
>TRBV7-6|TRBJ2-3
CASSLVSGGTSTDTQYF
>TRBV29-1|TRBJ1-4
CSVYDRGGEKLFF
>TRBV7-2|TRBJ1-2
CASSIQTGNYGYTF
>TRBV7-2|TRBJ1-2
CASSYGVSNGYTF
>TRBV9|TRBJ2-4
CASSAGLAGENGIQYF